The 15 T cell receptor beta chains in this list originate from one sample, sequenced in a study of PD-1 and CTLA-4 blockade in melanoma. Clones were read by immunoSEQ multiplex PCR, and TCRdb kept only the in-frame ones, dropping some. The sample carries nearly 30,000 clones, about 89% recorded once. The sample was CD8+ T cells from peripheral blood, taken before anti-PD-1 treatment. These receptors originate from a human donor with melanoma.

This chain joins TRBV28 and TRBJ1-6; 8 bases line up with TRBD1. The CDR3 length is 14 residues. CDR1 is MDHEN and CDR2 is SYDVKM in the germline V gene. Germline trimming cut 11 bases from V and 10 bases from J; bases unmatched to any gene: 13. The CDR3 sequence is CAGSQDREESPLHF. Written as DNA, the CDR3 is TGTGCCGGCTCTCAGGACAGGGAAGAATCACCCCTCCACTTT.

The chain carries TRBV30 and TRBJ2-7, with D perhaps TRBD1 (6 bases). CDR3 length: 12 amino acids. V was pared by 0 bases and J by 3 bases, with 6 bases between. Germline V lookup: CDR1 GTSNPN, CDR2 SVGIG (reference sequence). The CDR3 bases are TGTGCCTGGAGTGTACAGGGCTACGAGCAGTACTTC. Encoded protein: CAWSVQGYEQYF.

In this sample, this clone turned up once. Here the CDR3 DNA reads TGTGCCAGCAGCCCAGTCGGGTCTGGAAACACCATATATTTT. It specifies CASSPVGSGNTIYF. V is TRBV6-5 and J is TRBJ1-3; D unresolved. This CDR3 comprises 14 residues. V lost 6 bases and J 1 base, leaving 10 bases between the germline ends. Germline values: CDR1 MNHEY, CDR2 SVGAGI.

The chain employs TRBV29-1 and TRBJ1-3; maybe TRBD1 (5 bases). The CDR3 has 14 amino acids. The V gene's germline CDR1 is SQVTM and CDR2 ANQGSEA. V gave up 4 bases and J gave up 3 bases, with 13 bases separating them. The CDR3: CSVGVGGIGNTIYF. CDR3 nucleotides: TGCAGCGTTGGGGTCGGGGGAATTGGAAACACCATATATTTT.

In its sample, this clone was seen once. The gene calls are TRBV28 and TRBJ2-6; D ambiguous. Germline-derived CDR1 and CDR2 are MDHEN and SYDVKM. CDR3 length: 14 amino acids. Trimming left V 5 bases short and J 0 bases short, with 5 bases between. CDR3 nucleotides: TGTGCCAGCAGTGCAGACTCTGGGGCCAACGTCCTGACTTTC. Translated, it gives CASSADSGANVLTF.

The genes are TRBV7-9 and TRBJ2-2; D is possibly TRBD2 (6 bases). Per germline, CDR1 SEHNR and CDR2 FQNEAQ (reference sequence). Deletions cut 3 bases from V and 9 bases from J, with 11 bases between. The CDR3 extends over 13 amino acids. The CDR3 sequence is CASSLTGERELFF. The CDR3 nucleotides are TGTGCCAGCAGCTTGACGGGAGAACGGGAGCTGTTTTTT.

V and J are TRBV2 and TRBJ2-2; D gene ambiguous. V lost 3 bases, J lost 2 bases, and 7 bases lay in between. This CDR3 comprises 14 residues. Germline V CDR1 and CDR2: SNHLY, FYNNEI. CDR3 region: CASSDRVNTGELFF. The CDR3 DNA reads TGTGCCAGCAGTGATCGAGTTAACACCGGGGAGCTGTTTTTT. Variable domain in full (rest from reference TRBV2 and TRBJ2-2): EPEVTQTPSHQVTQMGQEVILRCVPISNHLYFYWYRQILGQKVEFLVSFYNNEISEKSEIFDDQFSVERPDGSNFTLKIRSTKLEDSAMYFCASSDRVNTGELFFGEGSRLTVL.

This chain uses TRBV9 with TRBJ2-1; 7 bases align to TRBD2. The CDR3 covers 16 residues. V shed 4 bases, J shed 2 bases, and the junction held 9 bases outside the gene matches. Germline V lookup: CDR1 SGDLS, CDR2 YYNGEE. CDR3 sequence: CASSIPSGEPYNEQFF. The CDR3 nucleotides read TGTGCCAGCAGCATTCCTAGCGGCGAGCCCTACAATGAGCAGTTCTTC.

The CDR3 nucleotides are TGTGCCAGCAGCGTAGCAGTAGCGGGGAGCACAGATACGCAGTATTTT. Protein product: CASSVAVAGSTDTQYF. The rearrangement joins TRBV9 to TRBJ2-3; 8 nucleotides match TRBD2. From germline, CDR1 is SGDLS and CDR2 YYNGEE. V trimming: 0 bases; J trimming: 0 bases; junction bases outside the gene matches: 3. The CDR3 runs 16 residues.

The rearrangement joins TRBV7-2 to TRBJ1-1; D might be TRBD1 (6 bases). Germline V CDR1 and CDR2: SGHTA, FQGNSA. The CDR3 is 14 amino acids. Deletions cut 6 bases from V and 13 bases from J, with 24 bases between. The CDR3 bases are TGTGCCAGCAGATACTCCGGGACATTAGAGTTTGTTTTCTTT. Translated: CASRYSGTLEFVFF.

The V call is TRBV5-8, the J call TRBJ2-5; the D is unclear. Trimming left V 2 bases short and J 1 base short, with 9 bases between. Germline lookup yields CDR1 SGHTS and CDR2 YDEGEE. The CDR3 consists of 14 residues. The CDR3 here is CASSLLVVQETQYF. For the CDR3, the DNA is TGTGCCAGCAGCTTACTCGTGGTCCAAGAGACCCAGTACTTC.

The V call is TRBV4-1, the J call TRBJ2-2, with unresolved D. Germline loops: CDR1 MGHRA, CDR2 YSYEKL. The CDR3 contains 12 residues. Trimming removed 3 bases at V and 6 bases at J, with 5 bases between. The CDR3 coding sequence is TGCGCCAGCAGCCAGGCTGCCGGGGAGCTGTTTTTT. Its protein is CASSQAAGELFF.

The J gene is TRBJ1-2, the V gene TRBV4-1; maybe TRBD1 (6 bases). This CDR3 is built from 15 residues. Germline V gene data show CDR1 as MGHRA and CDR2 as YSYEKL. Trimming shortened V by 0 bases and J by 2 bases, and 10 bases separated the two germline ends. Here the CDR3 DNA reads TGCGCCAGCAGCCAAGATCAGGGGAGCAACTATGGCTACACCTTC. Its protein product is CASSQDQGSNYGYTF.

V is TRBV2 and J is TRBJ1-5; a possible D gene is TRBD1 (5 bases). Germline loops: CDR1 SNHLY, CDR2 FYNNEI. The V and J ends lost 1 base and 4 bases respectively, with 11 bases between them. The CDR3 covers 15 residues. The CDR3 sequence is CASSEGSWGNQPQHF. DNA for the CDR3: TGTGCCAGCAGTGAAGGCTCGTGGGGGAATCAGCCCCAGCATTTT.

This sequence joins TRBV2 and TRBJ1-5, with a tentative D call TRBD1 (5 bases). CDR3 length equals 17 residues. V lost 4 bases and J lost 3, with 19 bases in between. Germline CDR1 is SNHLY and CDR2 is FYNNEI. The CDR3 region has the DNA TGTGCCAGCAGTGCGAGCCGGGGCAGGGCCCCCAATCAGCCCCAGCATTTT. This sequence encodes CASSASRGRAPNQPQHF.